This entry concerns a single TCR beta chain. The data stem from a study of cytomegalovirus exposure and HLA in healthy donors. The PCR made use of 60 Vbeta and 13 Jbeta primers. The protocol was immunoSEQ multiplex PCR, while the TCRdb copy is restricted to in-frame clones and leaves out a portion. Of some 150,000 clones listed, over 75% are singletons. Trimming took 1 base from V and 6 from J, leaving 10 bases between them. This CDR3 has 14 amino acids. CDR1 and CDR2 from the germline V gene are SGHAT and FQNNGV. This receptor was identified in a man in his thirties or forties in good health and CMV-seropositive. J is TRBJ2-1 and V is TRBV11-2, with D possibly matching TRBD1 (6 bases). The sequencing sample was made of PBMCs. CDR3 DNA sequence: TGTGCCAGCAGCTTAGGACAGGCTTTCAATGAGCAGTTCTTC. Protein sequence: CASSLGQAFNEQFF.